These 30 T cell receptor beta chains were sequenced from one sample in a study of T cell repertoires in cytomegalovirus infection. These TCRs' antigens remain unknown. TCRdb reanalysed the reads using MiXCR and keeps one entry per CDR3 protein. The sample holds about 500,000 distinct CDR3 sequences, 30% to 35% seen once. The sequencing used cultured PBMCs, collected from culture after CMV antigen stimulation. These receptors all stem from a human donor in good health (CMV status not recorded). Some clones in this sample may be carry-over from other donors' samples.

The rearrangement links TRBV6-2 or TRBV6-3 to TRBJ2-7, with 12 bases aligning to TRBD2. V was pared by 5 bases and J by 3 bases, with 5 bases of the junction left unmatched. CDR1 is MNHEY, CDR2 SVGEGT, per germline. This CDR3 spans 15 amino acids. In DNA, the CDR3 is TGTGCCAGCAGTCTCGGACTAGCGGGAATCTACGAGCAGTACGTC. The encoded protein is CASSLGLAGIYEQYV.

J is TRBJ1-2 and V is TRBV29-1; 7 bases line up with TRBD1. Germline values: CDR1 SQVTM, CDR2 ANQGSEA. Trimming removed 3 bases from V and 8 bases from J; junction bases left unmatched: 9. The length of the CDR3 is 13 residues. CDR3 coding DNA: TGCAGCGTTGATGCGAGACAGGGAGACGGCTACACCTTC. Amino acid sequence: CSVDARQGDGYTF.

The chain employs TRBV11-2 and TRBJ2-3, with 9 bases matching TRBD2. V lost 3 bases, J lost 5 bases, and 6 bases stayed unmatched. Germline values: CDR1 SGHAT, CDR2 FQNNGV. The CDR3 is made up of 15 amino acids. The DNA of the CDR3 is TGTGCCAGCAGCTTTAGCGGGAGTTTTGGAGATACGCAGTATTTT. Its translation is CASSFSGSFGDTQYF.

This clonotype was picked up many times. The J gene is TRBJ2-5, the V gene TRBV7-2; no firm D call. The CDR3 is 16 residues long. Deletions cut 1 base from V and 5 bases from J, with 17 bases between. Per the germline V gene, CDR1 is SGHTA and CDR2 is FQGNSA. The CDR3 loop is CASSLGRPNPAETQYF. DNA of the CDR3: TGTGCCAGCAGCTTAGGGCGGCCGAACCCGGCGGAGACCCAGTACTTC. Supplemented by reference TRBV7-2 and TRBJ2-5, the full variable domain reads GAGVSQSPSNKVTEKGKDVELRCDPISGHTALYWYRQSLGQGLEFLIYFQGNSAPDKSGLPSDRFSAERTGGSVSTLTIQRTQQEDSAVYLCASSLGRPNPAETQYFGPGTRLLVL.

The chain uses TRBV25-1 and TRBJ2-6; D ambiguous. In germline, CDR1 is MGHDK, CDR2 SYGVNS. V lost 2 bases and J lost 0, with 8 bases in between. The CDR3 is made up of 16 amino acids. The CDR3 loop is CASSEIRHSGANVLTF. The CDR3 coding sequence is TGTGCCAGCAGTGAAATAAGACACTCTGGGGCCAACGTCCTGACTTTC.

This clonotype was recorded at least ten times. The rearrangement joins TRBV7-2 to TRBJ2-3; D remains ambiguous. Germline loops: CDR1 SGHTA, CDR2 FQGNSA. Trimming removed 1 base at V and 2 bases at J, with 7 bases between. There are 14 residues in the CDR3. The CDR3 DNA reads TGTGCCAGCAGCTTAGGTCCTACCACAGATACGCAGTATTTT. It encodes CASSLGPTTDTQYF.

The sample holds a few counts of this clonotype. The CDR3 nucleotides are TGTGCCAGCAGTGGGACTAGCGGGAGTTCGGGGATCTACGAGCAGTACGTC. Translating it yields CASSGTSGSSGIYEQYV. The chain uses TRBV7-9 and TRBJ2-7; 14 bases agree with TRBD2. The germline V gene has CDR1 SEHNR and CDR2 FQNEAQ (reference sequence). This CDR3 is 17 amino acids long. J was trimmed by 3 bases and V by 6 bases; bases with no gene match: 10.

This clonotype was picked up a small number of times. The chain couples TRBV7-2 to TRBJ1-1; a weak D match, TRBD1 (5 bases). The CDR3 has 14 amino acids. Germline V lookup: CDR1 SGHTA, CDR2 FQGNSA. Deletions cut 1 base from V and 5 bases from J, with 11 bases between. In nucleotides, the CDR3 is TGTGCCAGCAGCTTAGAAGGGGTGGGAACTGAAGCTTTCTTT. Residues: CASSLEGVGTEAFF. Looking up the rest from reference TRBV7-2 and TRBJ1-1 gives the full variable domain: GAGVSQSPSNKVTEKGKDVELRCDPISGHTALYWYRQSLGQGLEFLIYFQGNSAPDKSGLPSDRFSAERTGGSVSTLTIQRTQQEDSAVYLCASSLEGVGTEAFFGQGTRLTVV.

The V and J genes are TRBV5-4 and TRBJ2-1, with D possibly TRBD2 on 7 matching bases. There are 16 residues in the CDR3. V shed 4 bases and J shed 0 bases, with 14 bases lying between them. Germline CDR1 and CDR2: SGHNT and YYREEE (reference sequence). The CDR3: CASSPGGPSSYNEQFF. Here the CDR3 DNA reads TGTGCCAGCAGCCCCGGGGGGCCGAGCTCCTACAATGAGCAGTTCTTC.

This clonotype was seen only a few times. This chain links TRBV10-3 with TRBJ1-4, with D maybe TRBD1 (6 bases). Germline V gene lookup returns CDR1 ENHRY and CDR2 SYGVKD. The CDR3 length is 15 residues. V gave up 3 bases and J gave up 1 base, with 9 bases separating them. The CDR3 here is CAISDSRGTNEKLFF. The DNA of the CDR3 is TGTGCCATCAGTGATTCCAGGGGAACTAATGAAAAACTGTTTTTT.

The rearrangement uses TRBV11-2 and TRBJ2-2, with 7 bases fitting TRBD1. The V gene's germline CDR1 is SGHAT and CDR2 FQNNGV. With V trimmed by 4 bases and J by 0 bases, 8 bases remained unmatched. This CDR3 is built from 17 residues. CDR3 amino acids: CASSSRSGQANTGELFF. In DNA form, the CDR3 reads TGTGCCAGCAGCTCGAGGAGCGGACAGGCGAACACCGGGGAGCTGTTTTTT.

The CDR3 sequence: CASSEQDRGWREGQETQYF. CDR3 DNA sequence: TGTGCCAGCAGTGAACAGGACAGGGGTTGGCGGGAGGGCCAAGAGACCCAGTACTTC. This rearrangement joins TRBV25-1 to TRBJ2-5, with D possibly being TRBD1 or TRBD2 (9 bases each). The CDR3 contains 19 residues. Germline V gene lookup returns CDR1 MGHDK and CDR2 SYGVNS. V lost 2 bases and J lost 1, with 23 bases in between.

J is TRBJ2-1 and V is TRBV7-3; D possibly matches TRBD1 or TRBD2 (5 bases each). CDR1 and CDR2 from the germline V gene are SGHTA and FQGTGA. The CDR3 has 17 amino acids. Trimming shortened V by 5 bases and J by 9 bases, and 26 bases separated the two germline ends. The CDR3 DNA sequence: TGTGCCAGCAGCCCAGATGATCGGGACCCGACATTGAGTGAGCAGTTCTTC. As protein: CASSPDDRDPTLSEQFF.

This clonotype was observed a few times. The chain has TRBV10-3 and TRBJ2-3; 11 positions agree with TRBD2. Per germline, CDR1 ENHRY and CDR2 SYGVKD. CDR3 length: 16 amino acids. V dropped 3 bases and J dropped 1; count of bases not matched to a gene: 3. The CDR3 DNA reads TGTGCCATCAGTGAAGTAGCGGGAGGGGGCACAGATACGCAGTATTTT. Translation: CAISEVAGGGTDTQYF.

This chain uses TRBV19 with TRBJ2-7; 9 bases agree with TRBD1. V lost 10 bases to trimming and J lost 3 bases; unmatched junction nucleotides: 7. CDR3 length: 13 amino acids. Germline CDR1 and CDR2: LNHDA and SQIVND (reference sequence). The CDR3 loop reads CATRDRAFYEQYF. For the CDR3, the DNA is TGTGCCACTAGGGACAGGGCCTTCTACGAGCAGTACTTC.

This chain links TRBV27 with TRBJ1-6; the D gene is possibly TRBD1 (6 bases). This CDR3 has 15 amino acids. V dropped 6 bases and J dropped 7 bases, with 16 bases sitting between them. CDR1 is MNHEY, CDR2 SMNVEV, per germline (reference sequence). Here the CDR3 DNA reads TGTGCCAGCAGCCTAACGGACAGCACCAATTCACCCCTCCACTTT. Amino acid sequence: CASSLTDSTNSPLHF.

The genes are TRBV24-1 and TRBJ2-2; D ambiguous. CDR3 length equals 15 residues. CDR1 KGHDR and CDR2 SFDVKD come from the germline V gene. V lost 3 bases and J lost 5, with 12 bases in between. CDR3 amino acids: CATSDEPERTGELFF. The DNA of the CDR3 is TGTGCCACCAGTGATGAGCCAGAAAGGACCGGGGAGCTGTTTTTT.

This clonotype was seen repeatedly, ten times or more. The chain has TRBV7-2 and TRBJ2-3, with D tentatively TRBD1 (6 bases). Per the germline V gene, CDR1 is SGHTA and CDR2 is FQGNSA. CDR3 length: 12 amino acids. The V gene lost 5 bases and the J gene lost 5 bases, with 8 bases spanning the gap. CDR3 amino acids: CASSMTGDTQYF. The CDR3 region has the DNA TGTGCCAGCAGCATGACAGGAGATACGCAGTATTTT.

This clonotype has only a few counts. V and J are TRBV6-5 and TRBJ2-1, with 9 nucleotides matching TRBD2. V gave up 5 bases and J gave up 2 bases; unmatched junction bases: 10. Germline V gene sequence: CDR1 MNHEY, CDR2 SVGAGI. CDR3 length equals 17 residues. CDR3 protein: CASSAYRLADAYNEQFF. CDR3 DNA: TGTGCCAGCAGTGCCTACCGACTAGCGGATGCCTACAATGAGCAGTTCTTC.

This clonotype was found a few times. The chain joins TRBV9 to TRBJ2-1; a weak D match, TRBD1 (7 bases). The V gene lost 3 bases and the J gene lost 9 bases, with 19 bases spanning the gap. From germline, CDR1 is SGDLS and CDR2 YYNGEE. This CDR3 region has 15 residues. CDR3 nucleotides: TGTGCCAGCAGCGCCTTAGGACCGCGGGACAGTGAGCAGTTCTTC. Translating gives CASSALGPRDSEQFF.

This clonotype was seen repeatedly, ten times or more. The J gene is TRBJ1-1, the V gene TRBV7-2; maybe TRBD1 (5 bases). V was shortened by 5 bases and J by 4 bases, with 17 bases between the two germline ends. Germline loops: CDR1 SGHTA, CDR2 FQGNSA. This CDR3 region has 15 residues. Here the CDR3 DNA reads TGTGCCAGCAGCCTTATCACAGGTCCGGGCACTGAAGCTTTCTTT. Translation: CASSLITGPGTEAFF.

This clonotype has ten or more counts. The chain joins TRBV7-2 to TRBJ1-5; possibly TRBD1 for D (6 bases). The V end lost 2 bases, the J end lost 5 bases, and 10 bases lay between the germline ends. Germline V CDR1 and CDR2: SGHTA, FQGNSA. The CDR3 is 14 residues long. The DNA of the CDR3 is TGTGCCAGCAGCTTACCAGGGGTGGATCAGCCCCAGCATTTT. Its protein is CASSLPGVDQPQHF.

The V and J genes are TRBV28 and TRBJ2-5, with TRBD2 identical over 7 bases. The CDR3 spans 14 residues. J was trimmed by 3 bases and V by 5 bases; bases with no gene match: 6. Germline CDR1 MDHEN, CDR2 SYDVKM. The DNA of the CDR3 is TGTGCCAGCAGTCGGGGAGGGAGGGAAGAGACCCAGTACTTC. It translates to CASSRGGREETQYF.

This clonotype was counted only a few times. The chain has TRBV19 and TRBJ2-1; tentatively, D is TRBD1 or TRBD2 (6 bases each). This CDR3 region has 15 residues. From germline, CDR1 is LNHDA and CDR2 SQIVND (reference sequence). The V end lost 5 bases, the J end lost 6 bases, and 17 bases lay between the germline ends. The CDR3 loop reads CASSGGQGQFNEQFF. The CDR3 DNA follows: TGTGCCAGTAGTGGGGGGCAGGGGCAGTTCAATGAGCAGTTCTTC.

The V and J genes are TRBV7-2 and TRBJ1-6, with 9 bases identical to TRBD1. The CDR3 covers 12 residues. Germline V lookup: CDR1 SGHTA, CDR2 FQGNSA. V was clipped by 4 bases and J by 14 bases; unmatched bases: 3. As DNA, the CDR3 is TGTGCCAGCAGCTCACAGGGGGCGACCCTCCACTTT. It codes for CASSSQGATLHF.

This clonotype showed up just a few times. J is TRBJ2-7 and V is TRBV4-1; TRBD1 might be the D (6 bases). CDR3 length equals 14 residues. Germline-derived CDR1 and CDR2 are MGHRA and YSYEKL. Deletions cut 1 base from V and 0 bases from J, with 7 bases between. The CDR3 region has the DNA TGCGCCAGCAGCCAAGTACAGGGCTCCTACGAGCAGTACTTC. The encoded protein is CASSQVQGSYEQYF.

The chain carries TRBV9 and TRBJ2-1; possible D gene TRBD1, 6 bases. The CDR3 has 15 residues. The germline CDR1 and CDR2 sequences are SGDLS and YYNGEE. V lost 2 bases and J lost 3, with 12 bases in between. The CDR3 loop is CASSVRDINYNEQFF. As DNA, the CDR3 is TGTGCCAGCAGCGTTCGGGACATTAACTACAATGAGCAGTTCTTC.

The V call is TRBV9, the J call TRBJ2-1, with D perhaps being TRBD1 or TRBD2 (5 bases each). The CDR3 spans 17 residues. Deletions cut 2 bases from V and 0 bases from J, with 15 bases between. CDR1 is SGDLS and CDR2 is YYNGEE in the germline V gene. The DNA of the CDR3 is TGTGCCAGCAGCGTCAGCTGGGGGTCGAGCTCCTACAATGAGCAGTTCTTC. Protein sequence: CASSVSWGSSSYNEQFF.

The chain couples TRBV27 to TRBJ2-7, with a weak D call TRBD2 (6 bases). CDR1 and CDR2 (germline): MNHEY, SMNVEV (reference sequence). There are 15 residues in the CDR3. V was shortened by 8 bases and J by 2 bases, with 19 bases between the two germline ends. CDR3 nucleotides: TGTGCCAGCGGAAAAGGGAGGATCCCAACCTACGAGCAGTACTTC. Its protein product is CASGKGRIPTYEQYF.

The J gene is TRBJ2-6, the V gene TRBV12-3 or TRBV12-4; D is possibly TRBD1 or TRBD2 (6 bases each). Trimming took 6 bases from V and 7 from J, leaving 13 bases between them. CDR3 length equals 14 residues. In nucleotides, the CDR3 is TGTGCCAGCAGCCCAGGGGAGGAAGCCAACGTCCTGACTTTC. It yields the protein CASSPGEEANVLTF.